This T cell receptor (beta chain) was recorded in a study of a mutant IDH1 vaccine in newly diagnosed glioma. About the study: Once 4-6 weeks had passed after radiotherapy alone, vaccination started, or it started with temozolomide cycles. Previous care, which was radiotherapy, temozolomide, or both, most often involved both. Findings and caveats of the study: Across multiple MHC alleles, approximately 93% of patients had vaccine-induced responses. Pseudoprogression seemingly bore no relation to changes in top peripheral T cell clonotypes.

V gave up 0 bases and J gave up 2 bases, with 11 bases separating them. The germline CDR1 and CDR2 sequences are LGHNA and YSLEER. The CDR3 sequence is 15 residues long. Method: immunoSEQ multiplex PCR; TCRdb's copy keeps in-frame clones and lacks some. Counted here are around 32,000 clones, around 90% occurring once; the ten biggest clones make up about 3.5%. In the case of this clone: Its cognate antigen is unknown.

Time point given: week 5, during vaccination. Doses comprised 300 ug of mutant IDH1 20-mer peptide each, plus topical imiquimod. The material was peripheral blood mononuclear cells (PBMCs), obtained from a glioma patient whose treatment included an IDH1 peptide vaccine. This chain joins TRBV4-3 and TRBJ2-7; D not certain. This sequence was found in a woman in her 40s with glioma. Some clones in this sample may be carry-over from other donors' samples. The CDR3, as DNA: TGCGCCAGCAGCCAAGACGTCGGGTTCCCCTACGAGCAGTACTTC. Translated, it gives CASSQDVGFPYEQYF.